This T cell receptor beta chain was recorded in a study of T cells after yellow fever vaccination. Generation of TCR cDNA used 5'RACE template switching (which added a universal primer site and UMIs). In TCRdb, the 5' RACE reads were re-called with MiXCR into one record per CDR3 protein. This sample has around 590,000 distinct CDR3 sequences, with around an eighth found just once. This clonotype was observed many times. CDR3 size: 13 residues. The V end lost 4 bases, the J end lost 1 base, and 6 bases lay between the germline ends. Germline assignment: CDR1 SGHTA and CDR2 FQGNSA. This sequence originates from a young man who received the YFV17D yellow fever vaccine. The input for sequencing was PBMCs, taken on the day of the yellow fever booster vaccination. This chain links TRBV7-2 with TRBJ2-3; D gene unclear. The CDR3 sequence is CASSSPGTDTQYF. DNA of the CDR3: TGTGCCAGCAGCTCCCCTGGCACAGATACGCAGTATTTT.